This section outlines one TCR beta chain sequence together with its context. The antigen remains unidentified. Other DNA sequences in the same sample also yield this CDR3. This record belongs to a study of Ad26.COV2.S vaccination and SARS-CoV-2 variants. The table came from immunoSEQ multiplex PCR; TCRdb's copy has only in-frame clones and leaves some out. The table lists about 390,000 clones, 70% to 90% of them singletons. Per germline, CDR1 MNHEY and CDR2 SMNVEV (reference sequence). The CDR3 contains 15 residues. Trimming cost V 1 base and J 5 bases; bases outside gene matches: 5. General study results and limits: Greater spike-specific TCR breadth was seen in vaccine recipients than in placebo recipients.

Documented treatment: around 19 received Ad26.COV2.S at low or high dose, single or two shots; about 5 received placebo; per-sample allocation not given. Day 63 after the first vaccine or placebo injection was the time point for sampling. The TCR originated in a person aged 18-65 years who received the Ad26.COV2.S COVID-19 vaccine or a placebo. The V and J genes are TRBV27 and TRBJ1-2; 9 bases are a match to TRBD1. The sequences come from peripheral blood, collected in a trial of Ad26.COV2.S vaccine versus placebo. The CDR3: CASSLYTGGAYGYTF. In DNA, the CDR3 is TGTGCCAGCAGTTTATATACAGGGGGCGCATATGGCTACACCTTC.